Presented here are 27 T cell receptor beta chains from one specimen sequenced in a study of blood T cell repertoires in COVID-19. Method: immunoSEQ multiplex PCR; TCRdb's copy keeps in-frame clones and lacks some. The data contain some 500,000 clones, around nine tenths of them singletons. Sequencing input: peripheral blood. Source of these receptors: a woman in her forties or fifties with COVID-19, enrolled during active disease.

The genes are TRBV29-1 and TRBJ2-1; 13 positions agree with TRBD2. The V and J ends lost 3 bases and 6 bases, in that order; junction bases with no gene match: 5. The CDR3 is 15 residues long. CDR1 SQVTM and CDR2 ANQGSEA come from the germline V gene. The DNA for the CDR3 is TGCAGCGTTGAGGGACTAGCGGGGAGTGCCAATGAGCAGTTCTTC. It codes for CSVEGLAGSANEQFF.

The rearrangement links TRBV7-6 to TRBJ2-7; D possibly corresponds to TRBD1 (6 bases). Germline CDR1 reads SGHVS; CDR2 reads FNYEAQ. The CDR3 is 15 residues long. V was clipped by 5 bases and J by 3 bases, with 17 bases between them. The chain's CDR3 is CASSPPLRGIYEQYF. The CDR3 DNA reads TGTGCCAGCAGCCCCCCCCTCAGGGGAATCTACGAGCAGTACTTC.

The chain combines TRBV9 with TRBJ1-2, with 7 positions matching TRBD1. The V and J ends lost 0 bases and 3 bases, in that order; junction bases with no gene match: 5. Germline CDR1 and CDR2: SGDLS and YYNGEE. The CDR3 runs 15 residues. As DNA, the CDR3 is TGTGCCAGCAGCGTAGGAGGACAGGTAGACTATGGCTACACCTTC. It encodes CASSVGGQVDYGYTF.

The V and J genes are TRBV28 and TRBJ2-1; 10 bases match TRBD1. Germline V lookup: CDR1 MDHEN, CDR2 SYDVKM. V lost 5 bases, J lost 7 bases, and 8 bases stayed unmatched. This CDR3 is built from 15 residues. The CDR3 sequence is CASSPRPGQGNEQFF. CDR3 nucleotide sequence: TGTGCCAGCAGTCCAAGGCCGGGACAGGGGAATGAGCAGTTCTTC.

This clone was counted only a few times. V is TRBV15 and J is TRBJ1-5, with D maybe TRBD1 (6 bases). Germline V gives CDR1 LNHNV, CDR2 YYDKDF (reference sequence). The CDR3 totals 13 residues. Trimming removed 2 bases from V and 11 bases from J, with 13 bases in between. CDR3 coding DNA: TGTGCCACCAGCAGAATATTACAGGGAACCCAGCATTTT. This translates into CATSRILQGTQHF.

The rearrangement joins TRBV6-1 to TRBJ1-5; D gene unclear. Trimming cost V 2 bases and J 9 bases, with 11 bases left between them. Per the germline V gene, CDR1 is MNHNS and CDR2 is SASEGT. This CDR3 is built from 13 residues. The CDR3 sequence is CASSESSSWPQHF. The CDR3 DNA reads TGTGCCAGCAGTGAATCCTCCTCCTGGCCCCAGCATTTT.

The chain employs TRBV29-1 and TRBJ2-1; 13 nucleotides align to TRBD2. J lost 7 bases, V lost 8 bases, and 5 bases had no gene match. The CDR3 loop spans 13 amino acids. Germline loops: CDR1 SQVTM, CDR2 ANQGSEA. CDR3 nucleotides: TGCAGCATACGACTAGCGGGGGGTAATGAGCAGTTCTTC. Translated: CSIRLAGGNEQFF.

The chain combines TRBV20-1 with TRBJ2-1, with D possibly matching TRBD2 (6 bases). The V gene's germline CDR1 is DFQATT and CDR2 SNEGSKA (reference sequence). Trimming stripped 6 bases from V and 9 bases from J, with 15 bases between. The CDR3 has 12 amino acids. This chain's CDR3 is CSASGGRSEQFF. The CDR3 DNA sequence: TGCAGTGCCAGTGGAGGGCGGTCTGAGCAGTTCTTC.

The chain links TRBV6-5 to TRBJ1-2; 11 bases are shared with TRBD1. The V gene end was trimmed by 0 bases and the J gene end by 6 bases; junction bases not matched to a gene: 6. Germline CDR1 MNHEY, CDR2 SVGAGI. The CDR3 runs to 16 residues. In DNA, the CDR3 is TGTGCCAGCAGTTACTCCCGGACAGGGGGCTGGGATGGCTACACCTTC. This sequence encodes CASSYSRTGGWDGYTF.

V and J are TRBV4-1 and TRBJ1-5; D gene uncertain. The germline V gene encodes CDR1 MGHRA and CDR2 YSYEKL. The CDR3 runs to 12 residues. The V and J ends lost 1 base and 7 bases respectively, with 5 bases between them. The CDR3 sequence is CASSQGRQPQHF. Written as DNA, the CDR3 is TGCGCCAGCAGCCAAGGGAGGCAGCCCCAGCATTTT.

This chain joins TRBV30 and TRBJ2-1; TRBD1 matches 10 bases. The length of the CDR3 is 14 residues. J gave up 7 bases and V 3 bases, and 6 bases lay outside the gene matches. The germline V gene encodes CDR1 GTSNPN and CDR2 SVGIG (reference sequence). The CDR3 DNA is TGTGCCTGGAGAGGTGACAGGGGGCATAATGAGCAGTTCTTC. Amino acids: CAWRGDRGHNEQFF.

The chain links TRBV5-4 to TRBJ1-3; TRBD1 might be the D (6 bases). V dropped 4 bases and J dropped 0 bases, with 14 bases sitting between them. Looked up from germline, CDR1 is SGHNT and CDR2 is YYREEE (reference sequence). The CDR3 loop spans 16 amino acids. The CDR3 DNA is TGTGCCAGCAGCCCGAGGACAGCTTTCTCTGGAAACACCATATATTTT. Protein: CASSPRTAFSGNTIYF.

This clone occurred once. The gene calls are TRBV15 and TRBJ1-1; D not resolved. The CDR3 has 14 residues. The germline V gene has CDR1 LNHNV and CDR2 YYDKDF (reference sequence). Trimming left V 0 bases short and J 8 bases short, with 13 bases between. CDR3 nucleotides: TGTGCCACCAGCAGAGACCAAATCAAAATGGAAGCTTTCTTT. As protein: CATSRDQIKMEAFF. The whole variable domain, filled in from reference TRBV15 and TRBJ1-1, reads DAMVIQNPRYQVTQFGKPVTLSCSQTLNHNVMYWYQQKSSQAPKLLFHYYDKDFNNEADTPDNFQSRRPNTSFCFLDIRSPGLGDTAMYLCATSRDQIKMEAFFGQGTRLTVV.

The CDR3 sequence: CASSPGQERMPEAFF. DNA of the CDR3: TGTGCCAGCTCACCGGGACAGGAAAGAATGCCTGAAGCTTTCTTT. The J gene is TRBJ1-1, the V gene TRBV18, with 8 bases identical to TRBD1. The J segment lost 6 bases and the V segment lost 3 bases, leaving 9 bases of the junction unmatched. The CDR3 extends over 15 amino acids. Germline CDR1 reads KGHSH; CDR2 reads LQKENI.

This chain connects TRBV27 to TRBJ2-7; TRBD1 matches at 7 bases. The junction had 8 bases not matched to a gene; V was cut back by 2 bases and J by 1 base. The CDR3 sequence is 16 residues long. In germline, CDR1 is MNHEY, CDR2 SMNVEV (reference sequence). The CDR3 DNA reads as TGTGCCAGCAGTTTAATAGGAGTGACAGGGTCCTACGAGCAGTACTTC. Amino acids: CASSLIGVTGSYEQYF.

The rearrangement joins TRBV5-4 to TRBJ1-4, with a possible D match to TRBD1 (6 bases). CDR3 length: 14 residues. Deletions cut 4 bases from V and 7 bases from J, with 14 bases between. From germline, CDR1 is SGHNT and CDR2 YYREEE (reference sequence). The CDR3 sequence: CASSVAGVGEKLFF. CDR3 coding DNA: TGTGCCAGCAGCGTAGCAGGGGTCGGTGAAAAACTGTTTTTT.

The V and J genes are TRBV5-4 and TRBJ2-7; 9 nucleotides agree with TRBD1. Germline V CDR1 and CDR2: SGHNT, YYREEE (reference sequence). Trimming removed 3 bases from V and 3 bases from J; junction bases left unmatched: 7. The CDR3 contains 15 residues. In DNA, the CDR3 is TGTGCCAGCAGCTCCGGTTCGGGACAGGGCTACGAGCAGTACTTC. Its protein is CASSSGSGQGYEQYF.

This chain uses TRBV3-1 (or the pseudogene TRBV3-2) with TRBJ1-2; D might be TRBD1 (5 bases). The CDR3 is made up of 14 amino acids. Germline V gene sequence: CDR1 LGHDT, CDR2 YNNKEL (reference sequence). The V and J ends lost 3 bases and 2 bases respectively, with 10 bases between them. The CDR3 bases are TGTGCCAGCAGCCAGCGGGGCCCAAACTATGGCTACACCTTC. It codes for CASSQRGPNYGYTF.

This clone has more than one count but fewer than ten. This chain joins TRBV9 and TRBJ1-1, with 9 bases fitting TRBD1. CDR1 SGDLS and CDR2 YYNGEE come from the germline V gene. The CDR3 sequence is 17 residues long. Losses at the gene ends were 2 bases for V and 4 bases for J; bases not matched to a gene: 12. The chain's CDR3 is CASSVVPSGGQGTEAFF. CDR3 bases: TGTGCCAGCAGCGTGGTGCCCTCGGGGGGACAGGGCACTGAAGCTTTCTTT.

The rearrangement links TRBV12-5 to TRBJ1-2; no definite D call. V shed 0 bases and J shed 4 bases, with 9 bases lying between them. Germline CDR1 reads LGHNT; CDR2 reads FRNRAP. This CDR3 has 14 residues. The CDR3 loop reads CASGLVAGTYGYTF. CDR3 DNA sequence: TGTGCTAGTGGTTTGGTAGCAGGAACCTATGGCTACACCTTC.

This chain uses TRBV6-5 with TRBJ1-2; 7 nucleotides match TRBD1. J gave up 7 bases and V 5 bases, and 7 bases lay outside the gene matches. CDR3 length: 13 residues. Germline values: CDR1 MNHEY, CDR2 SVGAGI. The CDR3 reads CASSPQTGTGYTF. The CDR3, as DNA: TGTGCCAGCAGTCCCCAGACAGGGACTGGCTACACCTTC.

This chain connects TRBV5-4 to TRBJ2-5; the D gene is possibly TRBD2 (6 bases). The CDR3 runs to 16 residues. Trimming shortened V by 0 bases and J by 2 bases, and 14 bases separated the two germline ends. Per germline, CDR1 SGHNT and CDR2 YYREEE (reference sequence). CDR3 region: CASSLGVKGGQETQYF. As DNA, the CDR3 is TGTGCCAGCAGCTTGGGGGTCAAGGGAGGTCAAGAGACCCAGTACTTC.

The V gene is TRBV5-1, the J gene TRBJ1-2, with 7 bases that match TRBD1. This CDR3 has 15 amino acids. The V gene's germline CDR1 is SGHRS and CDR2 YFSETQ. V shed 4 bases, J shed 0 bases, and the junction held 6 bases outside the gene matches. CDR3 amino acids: CASSATGATNYGYTF. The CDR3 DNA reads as TGCGCCAGCAGCGCCACAGGGGCGACTAACTATGGCTACACCTTC.

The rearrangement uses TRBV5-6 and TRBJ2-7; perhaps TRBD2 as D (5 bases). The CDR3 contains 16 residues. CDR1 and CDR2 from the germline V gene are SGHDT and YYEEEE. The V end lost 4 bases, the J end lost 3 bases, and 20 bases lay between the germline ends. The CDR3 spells CASSTRYKGEGYEQYF. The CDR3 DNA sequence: TGTGCCAGCAGCACCCGGTATAAGGGAGAGGGCTACGAGCAGTACTTC.

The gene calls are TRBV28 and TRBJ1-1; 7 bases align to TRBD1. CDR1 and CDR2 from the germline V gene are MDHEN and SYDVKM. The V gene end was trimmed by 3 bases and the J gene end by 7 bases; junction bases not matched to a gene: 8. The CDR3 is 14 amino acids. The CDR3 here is CASSLAGQLFEAFF. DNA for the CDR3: TGTGCCAGCAGTTTGGCGGGACAGTTGTTTGAAGCTTTCTTT.

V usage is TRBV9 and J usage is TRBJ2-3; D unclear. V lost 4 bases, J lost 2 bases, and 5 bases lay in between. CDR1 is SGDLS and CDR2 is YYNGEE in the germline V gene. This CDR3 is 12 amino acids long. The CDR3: CASSQVTDTQYF. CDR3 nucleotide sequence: TGTGCCAGCAGCCAGGTCACAGATACGCAGTATTTT.

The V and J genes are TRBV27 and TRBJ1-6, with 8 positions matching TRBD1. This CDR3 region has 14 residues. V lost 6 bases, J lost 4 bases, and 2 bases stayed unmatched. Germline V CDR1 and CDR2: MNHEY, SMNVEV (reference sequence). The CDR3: CASRRQGYNSPLHF. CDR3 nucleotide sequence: TGTGCCAGCAGACGACAGGGGTATAATTCACCCCTCCACTTT.